The clone carrying this T cell receptor (beta chain) was counted at least ten times. The diagnostic basis comprised clinical symptoms, serum thyroxine and TRAb, thyroid ultrasound and orbital computed tomography. The investigators amplified TCR beta CDR3 regions from RNA transcripts. The TCR CDR3 was amplified in a first-round RT-PCR using the HTBI primer set. From the multiplex PCR reads, TCRdb called clonotypes with MiXCR, one entry per CDR3 protein. The table lists 450,000 to 600,000 distinct CDR3 sequences, 11% to 15% of them singletons. The data are from a study of T cells in Graves' hyperthyroidism and ophthalmopathy. CDR1 and CDR2 (germline): MDHEN, SYDVKM. The CDR3 length is 13 residues. The V and J ends lost 6 bases and 1 base respectively, with 9 bases between them.

This TCR came from a woman aged 40-49 years with Graves' hyperthyroidism. The sample consisted of blood. The rearrangement uses TRBV28 and TRBJ1-1, with D possibly matching TRBD1 (6 bases). The CDR3 nucleotides read TGTGCCAGCAGAGGACAGACGAACACTGAAGCTTTCTTT. It yields the protein CASRGQTNTEAFF.